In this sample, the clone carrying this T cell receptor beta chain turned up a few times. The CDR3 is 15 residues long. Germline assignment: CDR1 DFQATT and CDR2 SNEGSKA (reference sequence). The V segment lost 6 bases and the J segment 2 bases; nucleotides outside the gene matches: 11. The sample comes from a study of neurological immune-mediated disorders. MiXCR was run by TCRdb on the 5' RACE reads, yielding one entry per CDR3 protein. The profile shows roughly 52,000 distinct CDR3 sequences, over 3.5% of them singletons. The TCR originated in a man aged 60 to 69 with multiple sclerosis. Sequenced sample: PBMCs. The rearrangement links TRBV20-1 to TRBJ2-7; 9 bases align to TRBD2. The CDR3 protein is CSARKAQREAYEQYF. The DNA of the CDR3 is TGCAGTGCCCGAAAAGCCCAGCGGGAGGCCTACGAGCAGTACTTC.